This T cell receptor (beta chain) was identified in a study of T cells in Graves' hyperthyroidism and ophthalmopathy. Between the trimmed V and J ends, which lost 4 bases and 3 bases, there was a span of 10 bases. This CDR3 comprises 14 residues. From germline, CDR1 is DFQATT and CDR2 SNEGSKA (reference sequence). It was RNA transcripts that yielded the amplified TCR beta CDR3 regions. A first-round RT-PCR of the TCR CDR3 used the HTBI primer set. Via MiXCR, TCRdb re-called the multiplex PCR reads, giving one row per CDR3 protein. Seen here are about 160,000 distinct CDR3 sequences, 9.4% observed once, and the top ten hold around 21%.

The sequenced sample was blood. The chain recombines TRBV20-1 with TRBJ1-6; no firm D call. The source of this sequence is a young woman with Graves' hyperthyroidism that later progressed to Graves' ophthalmopathy. The CDR3: CSAKPENYNSPLHF. CDR3 DNA sequence: TGCAGTGCTAAGCCAGAAAACTATAATTCACCCCTCCACTTT.